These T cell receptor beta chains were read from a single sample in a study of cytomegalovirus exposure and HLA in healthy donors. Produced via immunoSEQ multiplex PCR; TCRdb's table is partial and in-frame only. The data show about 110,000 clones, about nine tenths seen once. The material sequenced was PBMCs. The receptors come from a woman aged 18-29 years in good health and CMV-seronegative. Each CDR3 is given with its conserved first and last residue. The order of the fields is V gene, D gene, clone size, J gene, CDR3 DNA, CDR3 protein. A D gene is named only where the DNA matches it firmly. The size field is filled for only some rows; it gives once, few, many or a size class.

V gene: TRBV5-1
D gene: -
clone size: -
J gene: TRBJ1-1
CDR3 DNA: TGCGCCAGCAGCTTAACAGGGATGGCTGAAGCTTTCTTT
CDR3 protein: CASSLTGMAEAFF

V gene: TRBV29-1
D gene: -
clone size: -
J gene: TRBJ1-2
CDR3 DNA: TGCAGCGTTGAAAGGGGCCTCTATGGCTACACCTTC
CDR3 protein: CSVERGLYGYTF

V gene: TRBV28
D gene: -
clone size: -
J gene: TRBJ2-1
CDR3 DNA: TGTGCCAGCAGTTTTCTCCTAGCTCCACTTTCGGTCTTC
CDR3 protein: CASSFLLAPLSVF

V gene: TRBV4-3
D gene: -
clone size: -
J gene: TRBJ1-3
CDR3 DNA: TGCGCCAGCAAAAAGGACAGCAGCTCTGGAAACACCATATATTTT
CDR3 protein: CASKKDSSSGNTIYF

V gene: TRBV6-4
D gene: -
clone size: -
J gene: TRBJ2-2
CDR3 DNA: TGTGCCAGCGCACAGGGTATTAATGGCGGGGAGCTGTTTTTT
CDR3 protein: CASAQGINGGELFF

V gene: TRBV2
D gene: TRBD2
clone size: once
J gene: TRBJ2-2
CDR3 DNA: TGTGCCAGCAGGAGTCTAGCGGGTCACGGGGAGCTGTTTTTT
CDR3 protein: CASRSLAGHGELFF

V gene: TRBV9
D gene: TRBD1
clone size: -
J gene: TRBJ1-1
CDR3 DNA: TGTGCCAGCACACCGGCGGACAGGTTCCCCACTGAAGCTTTCTTT
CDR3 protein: CASTPADRFPTEAFF

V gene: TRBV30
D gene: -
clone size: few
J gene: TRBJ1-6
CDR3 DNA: TGTGCCTGGAGTGCGAATTCACCCCTCCACTTT
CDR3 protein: CAWSANSPLHF

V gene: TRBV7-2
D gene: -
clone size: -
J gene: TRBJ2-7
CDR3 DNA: TGTGCCAGCAGCTTCGACAGCCCCTACGAGCAGTACTTC
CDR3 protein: CASSFDSPYEQYF

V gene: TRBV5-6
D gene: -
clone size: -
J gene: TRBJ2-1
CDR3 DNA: TGTGCCAGCAGCGCTGGAGCCCGAGGGGGGCAGTTCTTC
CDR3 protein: CASSAGARGGQFF

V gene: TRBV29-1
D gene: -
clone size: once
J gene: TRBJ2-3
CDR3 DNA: TGCAGCGTTGAGTCAGGGGCAGATACGCAGTATTTT
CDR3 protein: CSVESGADTQYF

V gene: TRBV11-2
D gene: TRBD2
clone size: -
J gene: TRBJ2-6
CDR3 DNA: TGTGCCAGCAGCTTTCATCTAGCGGGAGCTGGGGCCAACGTCCTGACTTTC
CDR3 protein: CASSFHLAGAGANVLTF

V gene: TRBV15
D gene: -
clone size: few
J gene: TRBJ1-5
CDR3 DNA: TGTGCCACCAGCAGAGATCCAGGAACGCATCAGCCCCAGCATTTT
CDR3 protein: CATSRDPGTHQPQHF

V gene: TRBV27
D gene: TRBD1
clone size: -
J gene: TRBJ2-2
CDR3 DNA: TGTGCCAGCAGTCCCGGGACAGGGGTCGGGGAGCTGTTTTTT
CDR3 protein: CASSPGTGVGELFF

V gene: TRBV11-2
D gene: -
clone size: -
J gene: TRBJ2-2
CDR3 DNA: TGTGCCAGCAGCCTGTCGCGCGGGGAGCTGTTTTTT
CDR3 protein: CASSLSRGELFF

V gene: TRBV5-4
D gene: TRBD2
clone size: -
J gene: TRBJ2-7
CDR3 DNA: TGTGCCAGCAGCTTGGCGACAGCGGGGGGCGAGCAGTACTTC
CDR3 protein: CASSLATAGGEQYF

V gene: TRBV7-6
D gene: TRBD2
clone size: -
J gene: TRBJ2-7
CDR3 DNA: TGTGCCAGCAGCGTCACTAGCGTAAACTCCTACGAGCAGTACTTC
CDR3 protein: CASSVTSVNSYEQYF

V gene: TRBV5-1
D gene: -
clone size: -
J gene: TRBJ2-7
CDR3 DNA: TGCGCCAGCAGCTTGGAAAGTTCGGGGGAGCAGTACTTC
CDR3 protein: CASSLESSGEQYF

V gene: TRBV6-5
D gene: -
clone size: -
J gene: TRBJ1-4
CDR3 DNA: TGTGCCAGCAGCGAGGGTCCAACTAATGAAAAACTGTTTTTT
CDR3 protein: CASSEGPTNEKLFF

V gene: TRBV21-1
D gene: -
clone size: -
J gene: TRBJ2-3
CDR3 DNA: TGTGCCAGCAGCTCCCCCAGATTTTCCCGACTAGCATCTCCAGATACGCAGTATTTT
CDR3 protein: CASSSPRFSRLASPDTQYF

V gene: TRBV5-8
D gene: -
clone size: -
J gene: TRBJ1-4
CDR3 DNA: TGTGCCAGCAGCTTGGGGATTCGAGGTGATGAAAAACTGTTTTTT
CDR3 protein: CASSLGIRGDEKLFF

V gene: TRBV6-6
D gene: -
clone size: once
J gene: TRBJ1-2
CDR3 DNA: TGTGCCAGCAGTTACTCGAGGCGAGACGGTAACTATGGCTACACCTTC
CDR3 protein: CASSYSRRDGNYGYTF

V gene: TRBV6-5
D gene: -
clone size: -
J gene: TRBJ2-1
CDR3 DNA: TGTGCCAGCAGTTACTCGGCGGGGCCCGGGGAGCAGTTCTTC
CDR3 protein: CASSYSAGPGEQFF

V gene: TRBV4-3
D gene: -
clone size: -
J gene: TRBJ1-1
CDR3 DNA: TGCGCCAGCAGCCAAGTTCCAGGCCGGGAGACTGAAGCTTTCTTT
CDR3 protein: CASSQVPGRETEAFF

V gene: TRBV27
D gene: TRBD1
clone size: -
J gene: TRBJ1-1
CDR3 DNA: TGTGCCAGCAGGCTAGGCCCGGACAGGGCTCATGCTTTCTTT
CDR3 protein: CASRLGPDRAHAFF

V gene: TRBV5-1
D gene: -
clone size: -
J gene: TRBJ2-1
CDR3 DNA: TGCGCCAGCAGCTTGGCAGGCCGGGAGAATGAGCAGTTCTTC
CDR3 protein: CASSLAGRENEQFF

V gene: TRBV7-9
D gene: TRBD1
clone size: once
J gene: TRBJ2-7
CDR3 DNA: TGTGCCAGCAGCTTTTTTGGGGACCCCAAAACCGGGACAGCCTACGAGCAGTACTTC
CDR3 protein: CASSFFGDPKTGTAYEQYF

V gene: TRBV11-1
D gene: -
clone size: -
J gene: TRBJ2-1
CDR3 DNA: TGTGCCAGCCGCTCTGCGGGTGAGCAGTTCTTC
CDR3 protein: CASRSAGEQFF

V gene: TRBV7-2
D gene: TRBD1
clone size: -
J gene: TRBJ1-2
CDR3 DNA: TGTGCCAGCAGCTCAGGACAGGCCTTACGCTACACCTTC
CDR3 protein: CASSSGQALRYTF

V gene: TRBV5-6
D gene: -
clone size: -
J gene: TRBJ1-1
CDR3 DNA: TGTGCCAGCAGCTTGGTTCTGGGAGGCACTGAAGCTTTCTTT
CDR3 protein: CASSLVLGGTEAFF

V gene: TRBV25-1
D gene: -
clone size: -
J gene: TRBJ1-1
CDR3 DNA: TGTGCCAGCAGTGACTCTCTGGGGGGCACTGAAGCTTTCTTT
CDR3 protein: CASSDSLGGTEAFF

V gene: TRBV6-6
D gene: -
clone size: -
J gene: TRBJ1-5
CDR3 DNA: TGTGCCAGCAGAGAGGTAAATCAGCCCCAGCATTTT
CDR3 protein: CASREVNQPQHF

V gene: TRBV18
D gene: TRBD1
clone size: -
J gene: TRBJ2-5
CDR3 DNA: TGTGCCAGCTCACCGACAGCGGACAGGGCGGGAGAGACCCAGTACTTC
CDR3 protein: CASSPTADRAGETQYF

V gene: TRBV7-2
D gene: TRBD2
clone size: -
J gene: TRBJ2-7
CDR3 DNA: TGTGCCAGCAGCTGGGGGGAGCGGGAGAGGTTTAAGCAGTACTTC
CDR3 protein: CASSWGERERFKQYF

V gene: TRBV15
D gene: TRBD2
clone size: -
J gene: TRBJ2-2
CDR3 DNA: TGTGCCACCAGCAGAGATCTGCGGGGGTCGGGCACCGGGGAGCTGTTTTTT
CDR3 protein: CATSRDLRGSGTGELFF

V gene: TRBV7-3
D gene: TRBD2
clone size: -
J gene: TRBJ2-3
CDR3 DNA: TGTGCCAGCAGCCTTAGCGGGGGTATCACAGATACGCAGTATTTT
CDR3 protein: CASSLSGGITDTQYF

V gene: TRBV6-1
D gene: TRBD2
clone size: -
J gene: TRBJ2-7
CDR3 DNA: TGTGCCAGCAGTGAAGGAGCGGGGGTCAACGAGCAGTACTTC
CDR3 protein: CASSEGAGVNEQYF

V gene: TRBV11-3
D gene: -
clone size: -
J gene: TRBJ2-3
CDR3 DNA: TGTGCCAGCAGTCCTGGGCCAGGCTCATCATTGGATACGCAGTATTTT
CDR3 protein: CASSPGPGSSLDTQYF

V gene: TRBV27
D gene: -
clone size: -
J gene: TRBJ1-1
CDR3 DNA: TGTGCCAGCAGTTTAGAGAGGGCGGACACTGAAGCTTTCTTT
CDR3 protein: CASSLERADTEAFF

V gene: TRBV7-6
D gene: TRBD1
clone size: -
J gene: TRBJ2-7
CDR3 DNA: TGTGCCAGCAGCTCGAGTAGGGGACAGATTTCCGAGCAGTACTTC
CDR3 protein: CASSSSRGQISEQYF

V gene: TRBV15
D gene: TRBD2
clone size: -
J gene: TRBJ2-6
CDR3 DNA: TGTGCCACCAGCAGACTTCTAGCGGGCCACTCTGGGGCCAACGTCCTGACTTTC
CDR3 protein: CATSRLLAGHSGANVLTF

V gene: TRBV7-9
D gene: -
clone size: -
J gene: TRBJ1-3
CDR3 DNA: TGTGCCAGCAGCTTAGAGCGGGGGGGGCCGAGTGGAAACACCATATATTTT
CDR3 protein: CASSLERGGPSGNTIYF

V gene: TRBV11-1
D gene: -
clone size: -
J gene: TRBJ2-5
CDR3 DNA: TGTGCCAGCAGCTTAAGGTCGTGGAGCTACCAAGAGACCCAGTACTTC
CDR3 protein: CASSLRSWSYQETQYF

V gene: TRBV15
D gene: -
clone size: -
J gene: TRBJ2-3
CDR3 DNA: TGTGCCACCAGCAGAGCTCGGGTGGCCGGCACAGATACGCAGTATTTT
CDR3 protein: CATSRARVAGTDTQYF

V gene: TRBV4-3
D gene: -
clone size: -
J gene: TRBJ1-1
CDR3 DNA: TGCGCCAGCAGCCAGTGGAGGGCCGGGGACACTGAAGCTTTCTTT
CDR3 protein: CASSQWRAGDTEAFF

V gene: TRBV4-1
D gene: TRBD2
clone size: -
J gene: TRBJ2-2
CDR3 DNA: TGCGCCAGCAGCCAAGTTGCCGGACTAGCGGGGACTTCCGCCGGGGAGCTGTTTTTT
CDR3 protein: CASSQVAGLAGTSAGELFF